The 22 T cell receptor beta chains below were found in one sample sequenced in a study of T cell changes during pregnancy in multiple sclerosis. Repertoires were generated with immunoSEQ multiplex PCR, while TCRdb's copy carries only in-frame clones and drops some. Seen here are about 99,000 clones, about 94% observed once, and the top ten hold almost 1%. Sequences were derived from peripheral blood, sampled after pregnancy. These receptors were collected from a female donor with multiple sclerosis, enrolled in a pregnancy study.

The CDR3 loop is CASSSLRGITEAFF. CDR3 sequence (DNA): TGTGCCAGCAGCTCATTACGGGGGATTACTGAAGCTTTCTTT. The chain carries TRBV6-6 and TRBJ1-1; possible D gene TRBD1, 5 bases. This CDR3 is built from 14 residues. V lost 6 bases to trimming and J lost 5 bases, with 16 bases between them. Germline-derived CDR1 and CDR2 are MNHNY and SVGAGI (reference sequence).

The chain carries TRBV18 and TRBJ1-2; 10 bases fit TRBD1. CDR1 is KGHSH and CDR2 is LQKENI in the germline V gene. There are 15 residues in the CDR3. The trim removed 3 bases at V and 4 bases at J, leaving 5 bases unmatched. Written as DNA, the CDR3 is TGTGCCAGCTCACCCGGGACAGGGGCACTCTATGGCTACACCTTC. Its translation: CASSPGTGALYGYTF.

The CDR3 region is CASSESWDRYTGELFF. In DNA form, the CDR3 reads TGTGCCAGCAGTGAAAGTTGGGACAGATACACCGGGGAGCTGTTTTTT. This sequence joins TRBV6-4 and TRBJ2-2, with 7 positions matching TRBD1. Trimming took 3 bases from V and 3 from J; bases not matched to a gene: 7. The germline gives CDR1 MRHNA, CDR2 SNTAGT. This CDR3 contains 16 residues.

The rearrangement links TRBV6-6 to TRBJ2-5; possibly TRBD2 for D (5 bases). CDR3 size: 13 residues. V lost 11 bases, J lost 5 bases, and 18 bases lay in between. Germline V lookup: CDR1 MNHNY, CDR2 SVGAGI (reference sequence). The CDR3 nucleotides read TGTGCCTGTTCCCTCCGGAGAGGGGAGACCCAGTACTTC. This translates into CACSLRRGETQYF.

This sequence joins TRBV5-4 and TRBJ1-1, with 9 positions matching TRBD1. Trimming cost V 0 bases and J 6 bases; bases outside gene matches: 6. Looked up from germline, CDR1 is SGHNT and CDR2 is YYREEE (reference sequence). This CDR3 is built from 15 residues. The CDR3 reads CASSLGGQGIAEAFF. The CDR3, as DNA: TGTGCCAGCAGCTTGGGGGGACAGGGTATCGCTGAAGCTTTCTTT. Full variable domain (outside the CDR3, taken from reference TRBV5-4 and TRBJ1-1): ETGVTQSPTHLIKTRGQQVTLRCSSQSGHNTVSWYQQALGQGPQFIFQYYREEENGRGNFPPRFSGLQFPNYSSELNVNALELDDSALYLCASSLGGQGIAEAFFGQGTRLTVV.

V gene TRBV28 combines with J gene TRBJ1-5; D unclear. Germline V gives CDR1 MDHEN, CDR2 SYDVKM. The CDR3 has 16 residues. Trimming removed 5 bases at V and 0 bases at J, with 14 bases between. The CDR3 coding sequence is TGTGCCAGCAGTCCTGCGGGGAGTCATAGCAATCAGCCCCAGCATTTT. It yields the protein CASSPAGSHSNQPQHF.

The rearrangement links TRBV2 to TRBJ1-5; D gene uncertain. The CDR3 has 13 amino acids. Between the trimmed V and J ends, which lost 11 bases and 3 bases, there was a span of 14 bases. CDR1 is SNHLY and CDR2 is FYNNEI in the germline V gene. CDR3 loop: CAGHTAPNQPQHF. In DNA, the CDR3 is TGTGCCGGGCACACAGCTCCCAATCAGCCCCAGCATTTT. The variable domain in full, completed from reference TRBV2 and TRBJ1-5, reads EPEVTQTPSHQVTQMGQEVILRCVPISNHLYFYWYRQILGQKVEFLVSFYNNEISEKSEIFDDQFSVERPDGSNFTLKIRSTKLEDSAMYFCAGHTAPNQPQHFGDGTRLSIL.

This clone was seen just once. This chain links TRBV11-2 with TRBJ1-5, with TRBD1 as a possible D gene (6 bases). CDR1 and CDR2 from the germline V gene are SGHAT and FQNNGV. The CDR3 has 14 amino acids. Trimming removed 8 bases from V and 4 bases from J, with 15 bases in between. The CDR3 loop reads CASSRGGGNQPQHF. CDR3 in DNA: TGTGCCAGCTCTAGGGGAGGGGGGAATCAGCCCCAGCATTTT.

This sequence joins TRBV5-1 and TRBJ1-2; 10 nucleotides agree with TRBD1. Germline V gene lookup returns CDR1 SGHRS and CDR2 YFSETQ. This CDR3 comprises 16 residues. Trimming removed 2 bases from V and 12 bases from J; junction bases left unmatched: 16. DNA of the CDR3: TGCGCCAGCAGCTTTCTTCCGTTAGGGACAGGGGCCTCCGACACCTTC. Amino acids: CASSFLPLGTGASDTF.

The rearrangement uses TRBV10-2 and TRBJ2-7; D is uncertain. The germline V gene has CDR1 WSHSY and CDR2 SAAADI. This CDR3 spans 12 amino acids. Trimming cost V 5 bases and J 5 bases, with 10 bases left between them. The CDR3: CASSISRDEQYF. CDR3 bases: TGCGCCAGCAGTATATCTCGTGACGAGCAGTACTTC.

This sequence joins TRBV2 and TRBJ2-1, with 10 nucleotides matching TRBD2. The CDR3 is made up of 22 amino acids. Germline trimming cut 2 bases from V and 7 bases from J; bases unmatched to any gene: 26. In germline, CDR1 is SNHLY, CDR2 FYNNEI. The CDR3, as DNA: TGTGCCAGCAGTGAAAGTGCTTATGGGGCGGGGTCTAGCGGGAGCGGAGCAAATGAGCAGTTCTTC. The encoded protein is CASSESAYGAGSSGSGANEQFF.

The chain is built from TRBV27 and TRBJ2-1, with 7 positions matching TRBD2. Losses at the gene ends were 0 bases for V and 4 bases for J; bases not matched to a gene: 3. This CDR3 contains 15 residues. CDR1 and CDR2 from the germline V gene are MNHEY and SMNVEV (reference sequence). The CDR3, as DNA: TGTGCCAGCAGTTTATCGGGGGGGACTTACAATGAGCAGTTCTTC. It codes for CASSLSGGTYNEQFF.

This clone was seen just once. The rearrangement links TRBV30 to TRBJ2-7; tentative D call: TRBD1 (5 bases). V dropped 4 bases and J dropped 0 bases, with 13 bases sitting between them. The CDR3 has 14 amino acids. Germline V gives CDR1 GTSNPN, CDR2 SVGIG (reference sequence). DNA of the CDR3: TGTGCCTGGACCCCCTGGGGCCGCTCCTACGAGCAGTACTTC. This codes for CAWTPWGRSYEQYF. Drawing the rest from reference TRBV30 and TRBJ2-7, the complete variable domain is SQTIHQWPATLVQPVGSPLSLECTVEGTSNPNLYWYRQAAGRGLQLLFYSVGIGQISSEVPQNLSASRPQDRQFILSSKKLLLSDSGFYLCAWTPWGRSYEQYFGPGTRLTVT.

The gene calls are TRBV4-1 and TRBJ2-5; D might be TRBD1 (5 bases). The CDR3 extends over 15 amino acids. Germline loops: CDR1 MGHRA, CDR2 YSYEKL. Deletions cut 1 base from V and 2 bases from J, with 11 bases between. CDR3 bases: TGCGCCAGCAGCCAAGTAAGGGGCCCACAAGAGACCCAGTACTTC. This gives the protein CASSQVRGPQETQYF.

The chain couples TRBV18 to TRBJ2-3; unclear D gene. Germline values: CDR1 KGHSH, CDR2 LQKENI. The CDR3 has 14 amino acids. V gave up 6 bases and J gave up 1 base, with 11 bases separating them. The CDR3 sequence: CASSPLEGTDTQYF. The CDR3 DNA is TGTGCCAGCTCGCCTCTAGAGGGCACAGATACGCAGTATTTT.

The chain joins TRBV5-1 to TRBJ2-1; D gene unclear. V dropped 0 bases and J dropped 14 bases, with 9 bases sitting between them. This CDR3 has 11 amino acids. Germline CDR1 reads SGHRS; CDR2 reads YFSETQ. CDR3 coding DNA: TGCGCCAGCAGCTTGGGGGCTATGGAGTTCTTC. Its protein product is CASSLGAMEFF.

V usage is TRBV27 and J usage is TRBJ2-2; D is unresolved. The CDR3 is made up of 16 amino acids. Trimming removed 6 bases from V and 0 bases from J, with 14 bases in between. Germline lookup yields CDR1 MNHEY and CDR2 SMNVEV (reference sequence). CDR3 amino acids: CASSLRLLSNTGELFF. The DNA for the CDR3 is TGTGCCAGCAGCCTCAGGTTGCTCTCGAACACCGGGGAGCTGTTTTTT.

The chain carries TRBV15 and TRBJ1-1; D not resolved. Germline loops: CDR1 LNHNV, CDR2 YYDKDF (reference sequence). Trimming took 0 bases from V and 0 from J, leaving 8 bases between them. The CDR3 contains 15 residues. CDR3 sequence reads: CATSRDASMNTEAFF. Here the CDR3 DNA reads TGTGCCACCAGCAGAGATGCGAGCATGAACACTGAAGCTTTCTTT.

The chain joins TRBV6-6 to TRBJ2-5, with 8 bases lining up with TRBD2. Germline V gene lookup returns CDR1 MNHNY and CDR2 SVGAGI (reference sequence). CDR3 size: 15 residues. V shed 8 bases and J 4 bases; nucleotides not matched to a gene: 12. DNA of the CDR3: TGTGCCAGCGGACCTGCGGGGGGCGGGGGAGAGACCCAGTACTTC. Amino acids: CASGPAGGGGETQYF.

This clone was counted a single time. CDR3: CASSLTRPGVNTEAFF. CDR3 coding DNA: TGTGCCAGCTCACTCACCAGACCGGGAGTAAACACTGAAGCTTTCTTT. The chain couples TRBV18 to TRBJ1-1; D gene ambiguous. CDR3 length equals 16 residues. Germline V gene data show CDR1 as KGHSH and CDR2 as LQKENI. The germline V and J ends were trimmed by 4 bases and 2 bases, with 17 bases remaining between them.

CDR3 nucleotides: TGTGCCAGCAGCCTGGGGACTAGCGGACTTACTTACGAGCAGTACTTC. Translated: CASSLGTSGLTYEQYF. The chain carries TRBV7-6 and TRBJ2-7; 11 nucleotides line up with TRBD2. Germline loops: CDR1 SGHVS, CDR2 FNYEAQ. This CDR3 contains 16 residues. With 5 bases clipped from V and 4 bases from J, the junction kept 10 bases outside the gene matches.

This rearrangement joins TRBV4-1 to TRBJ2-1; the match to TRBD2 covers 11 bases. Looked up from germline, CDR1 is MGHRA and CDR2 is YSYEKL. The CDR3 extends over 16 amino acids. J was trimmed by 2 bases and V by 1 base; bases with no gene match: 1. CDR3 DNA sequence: TGCGCCAGCAGCCAAGCACTAGCGGGAGCCTACAATGAGCAGTTCTTC. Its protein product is CASSQALAGAYNEQFF.